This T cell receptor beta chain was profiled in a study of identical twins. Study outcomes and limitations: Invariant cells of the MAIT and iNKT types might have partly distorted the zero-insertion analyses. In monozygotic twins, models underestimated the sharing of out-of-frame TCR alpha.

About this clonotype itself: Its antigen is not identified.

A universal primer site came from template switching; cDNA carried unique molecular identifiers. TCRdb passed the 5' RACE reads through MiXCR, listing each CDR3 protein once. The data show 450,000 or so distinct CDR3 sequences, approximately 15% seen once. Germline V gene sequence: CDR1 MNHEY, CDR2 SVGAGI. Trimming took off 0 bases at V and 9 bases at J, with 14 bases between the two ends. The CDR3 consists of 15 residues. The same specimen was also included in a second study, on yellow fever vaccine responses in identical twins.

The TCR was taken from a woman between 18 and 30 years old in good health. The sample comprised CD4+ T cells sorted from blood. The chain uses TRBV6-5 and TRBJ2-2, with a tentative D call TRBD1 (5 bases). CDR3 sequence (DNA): TGTGCCAGCAGTTACTCTTCAGGGCTTGGGAGGGAGCTGTTTTTT. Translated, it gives CASSYSSGLGRELFF.